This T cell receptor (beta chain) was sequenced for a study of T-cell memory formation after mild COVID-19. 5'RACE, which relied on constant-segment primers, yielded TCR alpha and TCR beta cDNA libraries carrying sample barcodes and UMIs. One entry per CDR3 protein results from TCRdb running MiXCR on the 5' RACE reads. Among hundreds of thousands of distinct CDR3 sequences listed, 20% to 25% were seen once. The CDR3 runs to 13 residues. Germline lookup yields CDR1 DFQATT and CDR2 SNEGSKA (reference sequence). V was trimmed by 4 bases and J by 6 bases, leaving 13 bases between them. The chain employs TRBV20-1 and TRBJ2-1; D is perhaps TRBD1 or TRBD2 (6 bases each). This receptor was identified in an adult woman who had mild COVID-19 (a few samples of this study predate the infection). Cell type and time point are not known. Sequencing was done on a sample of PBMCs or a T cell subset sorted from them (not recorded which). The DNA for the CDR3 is TGCAGTGCTACAGTGGGGGGCTTCAATGAGCAGTTCTTC. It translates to CSATVGGFNEQFF.